Described below is a single T cell receptor (beta chain) sequence and its context. This clonotype occurred a few times. Its antigen is currently not known. No base qualities exist here, and no much larger clone lies one base off it. This sample was included in a study of T cells in Graves' hyperthyroidism and ophthalmopathy (dated by TCRdb to between 2018 and 2021). With regard to the full study: Peripheral blood was sampled at the time of initial diagnosis, prior to any treatment. Following sampling, methimazole starting at 30 mg daily was given to hyperthyroidism patients, and high-dose intravenous methylprednisolone was given to ophthalmopathy patients. In addition, the study compared T-cell repertoires in thyroid tissue and in blood from roughly 6 Graves' hyperthyroidism patients. The 100 or so discovery patients were randomly split 7:3 into training and test sets. Whether ophthalmopathy could be predicted prospectively was tested in an independent validation cohort made up of 18 to 20 hyperthyroidism patients plus 17 patients who later progressed to ophthalmopathy. TCR Vbeta CDR3 sequencing of fewer than 150 peripheral blood samples (43 ophthalmopathy, roughly 72 hyperthyroidism and approximately 17 progressor patients) is reported in the paper. TCR V-J signatures able to tell the groups apart were searched for in a discovery cohort of about a hundred patients, of whom 43 had Graves' ophthalmopathy and about 60 had stable Graves' hyperthyroidism. Summary of the overall study and its limitations: Most expanded thyroid clonotypes (frequency above 0.001) were also found in blood, which suggests that blood repertoires may mirror thyroid immune responses. No statistical method was used to set the sample size in advance, and investigators knew the group allocation. In validation, progression to ophthalmopathy was predicted by the model with 70% to 71% sensitivity and roughly 76% specificity, a median of 6.5 months before onset. A model built on a 13 V-J signature distinguished ophthalmopathy from stable hyperthyroidism, reaching around 88% sensitivity and around 81% specificity in cross-validation and 80%/75% in testing.

Stable Graves' hyperthyroidism was defined as no progression to ophthalmopathy during 18 months of follow-up. Hyperthyroidism patients were aged 18 to 65 years and newly diagnosed, with disease duration of less than 2 months. Any patient with an uncontrolled infection, another autoimmune disease, pregnancy or lactation was excluded. Diagnoses were based on clinical symptoms, serum thyroxine and TRAb, thyroid ultrasound and orbital computed tomography. PBMCs were isolated from about 10 ml of fresh peripheral blood by Ficoll-Paque density gradient centrifugation. Total RNA was extracted using Trizol reagent, and RNA quality was assessed on an Agilent 2100 Bioanalyzer. The TCR beta CDR3 regions were amplified from the RNA transcripts. A first-round RT-PCR of the TCR CDR3 used the HTBI primer set with the Qiagen OneStep RT-PCR kit. A second multiplex PCR round built the libraries, followed by size selection and purification. Libraries were sequenced paired-end with 100 bp reads on an Illumina HiSeq2000. The original methods were these. SOAPnuke was used to process the raw data, removing reads that contained adapters or uncalled bases, had a mean Phred below 15, or lacked an exact match to the constant primer or identifier. COPE v1.2.5 was used to merge the high-quality paired reads, and each unique nucleotide sequence was defined as a clonotype. Clonotypes were aligned to IMGT TRBV, TRBD and TRBJ reference segments using MiTCR v1.1. Analysis was restricted to V-J combinations with a frequency above 0.0001, which covered about 99% of repertoires. A TCS score was defined as the ratio between F50 (clonal expansion) and ExV (chaos), using BLOSUM62-based TCRdist between CDR3 peptides within each V-J. Welch's t-statistics and random forest reduced just over 500 V-J features to 10 to 15, which were used in a naive Bayes classifier (R e1071). The similarity between thyroid and blood repertoires was quantified using the Morisita-Horn index. Using fastp trimming at Q25 and MiXCR clonotype assembly, TCRdb reanalyzed the public sequencing data and kept in-frame beta chains. Each CDR3 protein gets just one entry, which takes the most common genes and DNA from the rows behind it. The V and J calls shown here were made by TCRdb, not taken from the authors' results. The sample has about 680,000 distinct CDR3 sequences on record, 30% to 40% of them singletons. More than 25% of the sample rests with the top ten.

Inclusive of the bounding cysteine and phenylalanine, the CDR3 is 14 residues long. Solely the CDR3 DNA is kept, with 42 bases framed from the first base. CDR1 SGHAT and CDR2 FQNNGV were looked up in the germline V gene. V and J are truncated by 2 bases and 2 bases respectively, leaving an intervening sequence of 7 bases. The clonotype originates from a woman aged 35 to 49 with Graves' hyperthyroidism. The receptor chain draws on TRBV11-2 and TRBJ1-3; no D gene can be assigned with confidence. Material: blood. The DNA sequence follows: TGTGCCAGCAGCTTACTTAGGGCTGGAAACACCATATATTTT. It translates as CASSLLRAGNTIYF.